This TCR beta chain was captured by sequencing in a study of human T cells and chemical hapten exposure (dated by TCRdb to 2020 to 2022). At the level of the whole study: For sensitization, 2% DPC in acetone was applied to a roughly 2 cm by roughly 2 cm area of upper inner arm skin. The libraries were sequenced as a pool, and the TCR yield per sample differed mostly because of small variations in library volumes within the pool. Blood for TCR sequencing was provided by twenty-nine alopecia patients at one to four time points (pre-sensitization, 2, 6 and 24 weeks). Patch testing was done on the upper back using Finn chambers containing 0.01% DPC, and results were scored after 6 days according to International Contact Dermatitis Research Group standards. Blood samples were taken from patients before sensitization (week 0) and then at 2, 6 and about 24 weeks after DPC sensitization. The patient cohort, mostly female, included alopecia areata with under or over 50% scalp involvement, alopecia totalis and alopecia universalis. Throughout the study period of about 25 weeks, patients also received therapeutic DPC doses to the scalp every week. In alopecia patients, the study followed how the peripheral blood TCR repertoire changed in vivo over primary and secondary sensitization to diphenylcyclopropenone (DPC), a hapten. The research as a whole found: Compared with pre-sensitization or healthy control sets, expanded TCRs formed significantly more large CDR3 similarity clusters, which is consistent with antigen-driven responses. All patients had alopecia, a presumed autoimmune disease, so their immune response might differ from that of healthy individuals. The number of PT1 expanded TCRs positively correlated with patch test score, significant at thresholds 8, 16 and 32 but not 4. Repeated subsampling changed both the strength of the expansion versus patch-test correlation and the threshold at which the correlation became significant. DPC sensitization did not change the number of TCRs with a frequency above 1 in 1000, and there was no evidence of changes in global repertoire structure.

Inclusive of the bounding cysteine and phenylalanine, the CDR3 is 17 residues long. CDR3 DNA only is kept here, 51 bases in frame from base 1. Trimming at the junction amounts to 0 bases on V and 0 bases on J, and the germline ends lie 14 bases apart. As encoded in the germline V gene (reference sequence), CDR1 is MNHNY while CDR2 is SVGAGI. In the paper's terms, the time point label means: patch test 1, 2 weeks after DPC sensitization. What this sample's treatment or condition label stands for: therapeutic diphenylcyclopropenone sensitization with weekly scalp DPC. At each patch-test visit, blood was drawn before the patch test was applied. Patients were considered eligible if aged 18 to 70, diagnosed with alopecia and deemed suitable for DPC therapy, and patients were excluded if pregnant. Total RNA was extracted from unfractionated whole blood that had been collected in Tempus Blood RNA tubes.

Of note for this clonotype: Its antigen is still unknown. No much larger clone exists at a distance of one base, and base qualities are not known.

The method was RACE. The instrument was a NextSeq 500. During library preparation, unique molecular identifiers were attached to individual cDNA molecules so that TCRs could be counted quantitatively and reproducibly. For every blood RNA sample, sequencing covered both the TCR alpha and TCR beta chains. From the authors' description of their analysis: Samples had a median of roughly 87,000 TCRs, with a range from roughly 23,224 to 700,000. V, J and CDR3 annotation of the TCR reads was carried out using the Decombinator software suite. For the PS versus PT1 abundance plots, all samples were subsampled to the same number of TCRs (28,000). TCRs were defined as expanded if absent before sensitization and observed at least eight times at the 2-week time point. TCRdb cleaned the public reads at Q25 with fastp, built clones with MiXCR and kept in-frame beta chains. Each entry merges the rows of one CDR3 protein and shows their most common DNA and genes. The V and J calls reflect TCRdb's pipeline rather than the authors' work. The sample records around 340,000 distinct CDR3 sequences, about 7% of which are singletons. The ten largest clonotypes hold about 8% of the sample.

The chain is assembled from TRBV6-6 and TRBJ1-2; TRBD1 is a possible D gene, resting on 6 matching bases. The sample consisted of whole blood, taken in connection with sensitization to the hapten diphenylcyclopropenone (DPC). The source of this sequence is a woman aged 18-29 years with alopecia areata. Some clones in this sample may be carry-over from other donors' samples. The DNA reads as follows: TGTGCCAGCAGTTACTCGCAGGGGAAGAAACCTAACTATGGCTACACCTTC. The encoded protein is CASSYSQGKKPNYGYTF.